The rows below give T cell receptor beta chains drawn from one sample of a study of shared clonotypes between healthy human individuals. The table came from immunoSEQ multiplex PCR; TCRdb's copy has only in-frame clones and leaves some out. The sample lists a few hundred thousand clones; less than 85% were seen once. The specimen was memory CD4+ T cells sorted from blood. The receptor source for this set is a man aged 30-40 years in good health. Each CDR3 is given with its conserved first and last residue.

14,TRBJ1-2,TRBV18,CASSPVGQTYGYTF
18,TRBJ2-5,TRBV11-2,CASSPGGSGGLWKETQYF
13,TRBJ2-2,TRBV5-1,CASSGRETGELFF
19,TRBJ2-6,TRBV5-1,CASSTPPGHLLSGANVLTF
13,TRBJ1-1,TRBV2,CASTAGSGTEAFF
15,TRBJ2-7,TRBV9,CASSVGPRLEYEQYF
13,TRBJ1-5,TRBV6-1,CASSDPSSQPQHF
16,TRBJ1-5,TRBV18,CASSPSGTAGLGPQHF
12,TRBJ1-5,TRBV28,CASSLRWQPQHF
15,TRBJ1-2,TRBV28,CASGKLGQGAVAVTF
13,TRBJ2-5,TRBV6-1,CASSVWQKETQYF
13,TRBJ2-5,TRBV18,CASSQSNYETQYF
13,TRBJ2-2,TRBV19,CASSSLGGGELFF
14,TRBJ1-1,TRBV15,CATSRDLLNTEAFF
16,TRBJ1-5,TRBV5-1,CASSPTGVGSNQPQHF
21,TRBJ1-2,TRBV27,CASSASVGRGLTMARLYGYTF
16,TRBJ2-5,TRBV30,CAWSVVASGFGETQYF
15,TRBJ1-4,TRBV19,CASSPRQTTNEKLFF
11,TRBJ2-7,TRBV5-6,CASSRRGEQYF
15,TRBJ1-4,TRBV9,CASSISGQTNEKLFF
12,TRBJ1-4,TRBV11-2,CASSQGIEKLFF
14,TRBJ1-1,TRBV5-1,CASSQLGLNTEAFF
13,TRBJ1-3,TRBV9,CASSAGDRNTIYF
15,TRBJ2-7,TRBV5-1,CASRALGQGASEQYF
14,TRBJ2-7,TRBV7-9,CASSLSERVHEQYF
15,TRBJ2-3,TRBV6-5,CASSYGGAGTDTQYF
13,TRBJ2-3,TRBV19,CASSTGITDTQYF
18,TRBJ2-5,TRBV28,CASSPRTSGWDGGETQYF